These 31 T cell receptor beta chains came from one sample sequenced in a study of T cell responses to AZD1222 COVID-19 vaccine. The table came from immunoSEQ multiplex PCR; TCRdb's copy has only in-frame clones and leaves some out. This sample has around 160,000 clones, with under 95% found just once. This sample comprised peripheral blood, obtained 28 days after the second AZD1222 dose. The receptors derive from an adult who received the AZD1222 COVID-19 vaccine.

The chain joins TRBV4-1 to TRBJ1-5, with 9 nucleotides matching TRBD1. Germline V gives CDR1 MGHRA, CDR2 YSYEKL. The CDR3 runs 15 residues. The J segment lost 5 bases and the V segment lost 3 bases, leaving 5 bases of the junction unmatched. The CDR3 DNA reads TGCGCCAGCAGCCAGGCAGACAGGGGGGATCAGCCCCAGCATTTT. Encoded protein: CASSQADRGDQPQHF.

The chain carries TRBV7-8 and TRBJ1-2; the D is unclear. The CDR3 totals 15 residues. The germline gives CDR1 SGHVS, CDR2 FQNEAQ. Trimming left V 5 bases short and J 0 bases short, with 13 bases between. The CDR3: CASSPGGPPNYGYTF. The CDR3 nucleotides read TGTGCCAGCAGCCCGGGAGGCCCCCCTAACTATGGCTACACCTTC.

The J gene is TRBJ2-7, the V gene TRBV7-9; D is perhaps TRBD2 (6 bases). V was trimmed by 4 bases and J by 0 bases, leaving 13 bases between them. The CDR3 has 15 amino acids. Per germline, CDR1 SEHNR and CDR2 FQNEAQ (reference sequence). CDR3 in DNA: TGTGCCAGCAGCTCTCTTTTGCGGGGCTCCTACGAGCAGTACTTC. Translated, it gives CASSSLLRGSYEQYF.

The V gene is TRBV24-1, the J gene TRBJ2-7, with 9 bases identical to TRBD1. Trimming took 6 bases from V and 2 from J; bases not matched to a gene: 4. Per the germline V gene, CDR1 is KGHDR and CDR2 is SFDVKD. This CDR3 region has 14 residues. The CDR3 spells CATSWTGEPYEQYF. CDR3 DNA: TGTGCCACCAGTTGGACAGGGGAACCCTACGAGCAGTACTTC.

V is TRBV18 and J is TRBJ2-7, with 7 bases lining up with TRBD2. CDR1 is KGHSH, CDR2 LQKENI, per germline. The CDR3 extends over 18 amino acids. The junction had 17 bases not matched to a gene; V was cut back by 1 base and J by 5 bases. DNA for the CDR3: TGTGCCAGCTCACCACGGGCAAGCAGCGGGAAACGGGTGAACGAGCAGTACTTC. Translation gives CASSPRASSGKRVNEQYF.

CDR3: CSVRGRGEGYGYTF. In nucleotides, the CDR3 is TGCAGCGTACGTGGAAGGGGAGAGGGGTATGGCTACACCTTC. The chain couples TRBV29-1 to TRBJ1-2, with a tentative D call TRBD1 (5 bases). The CDR3 length is 14 residues. V was clipped by 6 bases and J by 5 bases, with 19 bases between them. Per the germline V gene, CDR1 is SQVTM and CDR2 is ANQGSEA. Combining the CDR3 with reference TRBV29-1 and TRBJ1-2 gives the whole variable domain SAVISQKPSRDICQRGTSLTIQCQVDSQVTMMFWYRQQPGQSLTLIATANQGSEATYESGFVIDKFPISRPNLTFSTLTVSNMSPEDSSIYLCSVRGRGEGYGYTFGSGTRLTVV.

J is TRBJ1-4 and V is TRBV5-1, with D maybe TRBD1 (5 bases). The CDR3 has 15 amino acids. V was cut by 7 bases and J by 5 bases, with 18 bases left in between. Germline V gene sequence: CDR1 SGHRS, CDR2 YFSETQ. CDR3 sequence reads: CASSPPGPPNEKLFF. CDR3 bases: TGCGCCAGCTCTCCCCCGGGACCCCCAAATGAAAAACTGTTTTTT. The full variable domain, completed using reference TRBV5-1 and TRBJ1-4, is KAGVTQTPRYLIKTRGQQVTLSCSPISGHRSVSWYQQTPGQGLQFLFEYFSETQRNKGNFPGRFSGRQFSNSRSEMNVSTLELGDSALYLCASSPPGPPNEKLFFGSGTQLSVL.

V is TRBV6-5 and J is TRBJ2-1; D remains unclear. V was pared by 6 bases and J by 2 bases, with 11 bases between. The CDR3 loop spans 14 amino acids. Germline loops: CDR1 MNHEY, CDR2 SVGAGI. CDR3 DNA: TGTGCCAGCAGCCCAGCCTTAGCCTACAATGAGCAGTTCTTC. Translated: CASSPALAYNEQFF.

This chain links TRBV27 with TRBJ2-7, with 9 nucleotides matching TRBD2. The V gene end was trimmed by 5 bases and the J gene end by 4 bases; junction bases not matched to a gene: 6. The germline gives CDR1 MNHEY, CDR2 SMNVEV (reference sequence). The CDR3 is 14 residues long. CDR3 sequence reads: CASSLAGRPYEQYF. The CDR3 region has the DNA TGTGCCAGCAGTCTAGCGGGAAGGCCATACGAGCAGTACTTC.

V is TRBV2 and J is TRBJ1-2; TRBD1 is a possible D gene (5 bases). Germline V gene data show CDR1 as SNHLY and CDR2 as FYNNEI. The V end was cut by 11 bases, the J end by 8 bases, with 15 bases between. The CDR3 totals 11 residues. The CDR3 sequence: CASEAGGGYTF. The DNA of the CDR3 is TGTGCCTCCGAGGCGGGGGGAGGCTACACCTTC.

The genes are TRBV2 and TRBJ2-1, with 7 bases aligning to TRBD2. Unmatched junction bases numbered 2, after V lost 8 bases and J lost 4 bases. Germline V gives CDR1 SNHLY, CDR2 FYNNEI. This CDR3 has 12 amino acids. The CDR3 region is CASGEGYNEQFF. CDR3 DNA: TGTGCCAGCGGGGAGGGGTACAATGAGCAGTTCTTC.

The V gene is TRBV6-5, the J gene TRBJ1-2; D might be TRBD1 (6 bases). Between the trimmed V and J ends, which lost 6 bases and 6 bases, there was a span of 17 bases. The CDR3 is 14 amino acids. Germline CDR1 reads MNHEY; CDR2 reads SVGAGI. CDR3 coding DNA: TGTGCCAGCAGCACTGACAGGACCCGCGATGGCTACACCTTC. Translated, it gives CASSTDRTRDGYTF.

The J gene is TRBJ2-7, the V gene TRBV12-3 or TRBV12-4; D is tentatively TRBD1 or TRBD2 (5 bases each). V dropped 0 bases and J dropped 11 bases, with 14 bases sitting between them. The CDR3 contains 13 residues. CDR3 nucleotides: TGTGCCAGCAGTTTAGCCCGGGACCTCGATGAGTACTTC. Translated, it gives CASSLARDLDEYF.

The V call is TRBV6-5, the J call TRBJ2-7; TRBD1 aligns across 9 bases. Unmatched junction bases numbered 9, after V lost 5 bases and J lost 4 bases. Germline CDR1 reads MNHEY; CDR2 reads SVGAGI. This CDR3 contains 15 residues. The CDR3 coding sequence is TGTGCCAGCAGTCGGGGTACAGGGGGCAAGTACGAGCAGTACTTC. This codes for CASSRGTGGKYEQYF.

V usage is TRBV27 and J usage is TRBJ1-6, with 7 bases lining up with TRBD1. V was pared by 2 bases and J by 7 bases, with 8 bases of the junction left unmatched. Germline CDR1 MNHEY, CDR2 SMNVEV (reference sequence). The CDR3 has 16 residues. The CDR3 loop reads CASSLGSNRGNSPLHF. The CDR3 DNA reads as TGTGCCAGCAGTTTAGGGAGTAACAGGGGAAATTCACCCCTCCACTTT.

V is TRBV10-1 and J is TRBJ2-1; 10 positions match TRBD2. Germline loops: CDR1 WNHNN, CDR2 SYGVQD (reference sequence). V lost 7 bases and J lost 0; bases outside the gene matches: 3. The CDR3 is made up of 15 amino acids. This chain's CDR3 is CASNEREGSYNEQFF. CDR3 DNA: TGCGCCAGCAACGAGCGGGAGGGCTCCTACAATGAGCAGTTCTTC.

V gene TRBV18 combines with J gene TRBJ2-3, with D maybe TRBD1 (5 bases). Germline V CDR1 and CDR2: KGHSH, LQKENI. The CDR3 spans 15 residues. V lost 4 bases and J 0 bases, leaving 11 bases between the germline ends. Here the CDR3 DNA reads TGTGCCAGCTCACAGACAGTCCCAAGCACAGATACGCAGTATTTT. Its protein is CASSQTVPSTDTQYF.

The V and J genes are TRBV4-1 and TRBJ1-2; D is uncertain. Germline V lookup: CDR1 MGHRA, CDR2 YSYEKL. CDR3 length: 14 amino acids. The ends were cut back, 0 bases at V and 5 bases at J, with 10 bases in the middle. Here the CDR3 reads CASSQDSREYGYTF. CDR3 DNA: TGCGCCAGCAGCCAAGATTCCCGGGAGTATGGCTACACCTTC.

The V gene is TRBV6-5, the J gene TRBJ1-5, with TRBD1 as a possible D gene (6 bases). The V and J ends lost 0 bases and 6 bases respectively, with 9 bases between them. From germline, CDR1 is MNHEY and CDR2 SVGAGI. The CDR3 is made up of 14 amino acids. CDR3 loop: CASSYSRGGQPQHF. The CDR3 DNA sequence: TGTGCCAGCAGTTACTCCAGGGGCGGTCAGCCCCAGCATTTT.

The DNA for the CDR3 is TGTGCCAGCAGTGTACAGGGGCAGCCCCAGCATTTT. Its translation: CASSVQGQPQHF. The gene calls are TRBV2 and TRBJ1-5; 7 bases align to TRBD1. J gave up 7 bases and V 4 bases, and 1 base lay outside the gene matches. CDR1 is SNHLY and CDR2 is FYNNEI in the germline V gene. This CDR3 is built from 12 residues.

Details on this clone: At one end, the junction sequence differs from germline, possibly due to a read error. The CDR3 loop is CPRGGYTF. CDR3 coding DNA: TGTCCCAGGGGTGGCTACACCTTC. This chain connects TRBV9 to TRBJ1-2; a weak D match, TRBD1 (6 bases). The CDR3 runs 8 residues. CDR1 SGDLS and CDR2 YYNGEE come from the germline V gene.

The rearrangement links TRBV27 to TRBJ1-2; D possibly corresponds to TRBD1 (6 bases). Germline V gene lookup returns CDR1 MNHEY and CDR2 SMNVEV (reference sequence). V lost 4 bases and J lost 5, with 17 bases in between. CDR3 length: 15 residues. CDR3 sequence reads: CASSYDSRGAYGYTF. DNA for the CDR3: TGTGCCAGCAGTTACGACAGTCGGGGGGCTTATGGCTACACCTTC.

The chain couples TRBV5-1 to TRBJ2-1; 10 nucleotides line up with TRBD1. The germline gives CDR1 SGHRS, CDR2 YFSETQ. The CDR3 length is 15 residues. Germline trimming cut 4 bases from V and 7 bases from J; bases unmatched to any gene: 8. The DNA of the CDR3 is TGCGCCAGCAGCCCCGAGGGGACAGGGGTGAATGAGCAGTTCTTC. Protein sequence: CASSPEGTGVNEQFF.

The chain links TRBV7-9 to TRBJ1-1; D unclear. CDR1 and CDR2 from the germline V gene are SEHNR and FQNEAQ (reference sequence). This CDR3 contains 14 residues. V gave up 5 bases and J gave up 1 base, with 11 bases separating them. CDR3 sequence (DNA): TGTGCCAGCAGCAGACGCGACGGGAACACTGAAGCTTTCTTT. This encodes CASSRRDGNTEAFF.

The V gene is TRBV6-5, the J gene TRBJ1-1; TRBD1 matches at 7 bases. The CDR3 runs 15 residues. Per the germline V gene, CDR1 is MNHEY and CDR2 is SVGAGI. The V segment lost 7 bases and the J segment 3 bases; nucleotides outside the gene matches: 11. The CDR3: CASIKSRGGDTEAFF. The CDR3, as DNA: TGTGCCAGCATCAAGTCCAGGGGGGGTGACACTGAAGCTTTCTTT.

V usage is TRBV2 and J usage is TRBJ1-4; D unclear. CDR1 SNHLY and CDR2 FYNNEI come from the germline V gene. The CDR3 consists of 11 residues. Trimming removed 3 bases at V and 6 bases at J, with 2 bases between. CDR3 sequence reads: CASSDDEKLFF. CDR3 nucleotides: TGTGCCAGCAGTGATGATGAAAAACTGTTTTTT. The full variable domain, rest sourced from reference TRBV2 and TRBJ1-4, is EPEVTQTPSHQVTQMGQEVILRCVPISNHLYFYWYRQILGQKVEFLVSFYNNEISEKSEIFDDQFSVERPDGSNFTLKIRSTKLEDSAMYFCASSDDEKLFFGSGTQLSVL.

The rearrangement joins TRBV18 to TRBJ2-7, with a weak D call TRBD1 (6 bases). The V and J ends lost 3 bases and 2 bases respectively, with 11 bases between them. Germline V CDR1 and CDR2: KGHSH, LQKENI. CDR3 size: 14 residues. The CDR3 nucleotides are TGTGCCAGCTCACCTCAGGGGAACACCTACGAGCAGTACTTC. Translated: CASSPQGNTYEQYF.

The chain has TRBV25-1 and TRBJ2-7; D tentatively fits TRBD1 or TRBD2 (5 bases each). The CDR3 has 11 residues. Trimming stripped 4 bases from V and 4 bases from J, with 5 bases between. The germline CDR1 and CDR2 sequences are MGHDK and SYGVNS. In nucleotides, the CDR3 is TGTGCCAGCAGTGGGGGGTACGAGCAGTACTTC. This encodes CASSGGYEQYF.

The chain has TRBV28 and TRBJ2-3; D remains unclear. Deletions cut 6 bases from V and 4 bases from J, with 5 bases between. This CDR3 spans 11 amino acids. Per germline, CDR1 MDHEN and CDR2 SYDVKM. CDR3 in amino acids: CASRLSDTQYF. The CDR3 nucleotides are TGTGCCAGCAGACTATCAGATACGCAGTATTTT.

V gene TRBV30 combines with J gene TRBJ1-5; 7 nucleotides agree with TRBD1. Looked up from germline, CDR1 is GTSNPN and CDR2 is SVGIG (reference sequence). V dropped 3 bases and J dropped 3; count of bases not matched to a gene: 5. The CDR3 totals 14 residues. The CDR3 DNA sequence: TGTGCCTGGAGCAAGGGACAGTTCAATCAGCCCCAGCATTTT. Its protein product is CAWSKGQFNQPQHF.

The chain carries TRBV1 and TRBJ2-3; TRBD2 reflects the table's D call only, with no check against the DNA. TRBV1 is a documented pseudogene. The CDR3 has 16 residues. The CDR3 DNA sequence: TGCACCAGCAGCCTCCGGTCGGGAGAAAGCACAGATACGCAGTATTTT. It specifies CTSSLRSGESTDTQYF.